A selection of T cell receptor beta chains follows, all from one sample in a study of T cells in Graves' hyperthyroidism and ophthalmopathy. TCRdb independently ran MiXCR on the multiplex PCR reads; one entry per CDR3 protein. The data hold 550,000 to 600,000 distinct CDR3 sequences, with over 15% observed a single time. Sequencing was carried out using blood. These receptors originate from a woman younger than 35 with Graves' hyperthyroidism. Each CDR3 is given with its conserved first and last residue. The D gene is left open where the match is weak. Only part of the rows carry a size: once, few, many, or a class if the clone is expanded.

cdr3_aa: CASSVGGAPYEQYF; cdr3_nt: TGTGCCAGCAGCGTAGGGGGGGCCCCCTACGAGCAGTACTTC; cdr3_length: 14; clone_size: .; d_call: .; v_call: TRBV9; j_call: TRBJ2-7
cdr3_aa: CASSYTGANVLTF; cdr3_nt: TGTGCCAGCAGTTACACAGGGGCCAACGTCCTGACTTTC; cdr3_length: 13; clone_size: .; d_call: .; v_call: TRBV6-2/TRBV6-3; j_call: TRBJ2-6
cdr3_aa: CASSQDRGRTTDTQYF; cdr3_nt: TGTGCCAGCAGCCAAGACCGCGGGAGGACCACAGATACGCAGTATTTT; cdr3_length: 16; clone_size: many; d_call: TRBD2; v_call: TRBV3-1; j_call: TRBJ2-3
cdr3_aa: CASSLADRGQHEQYF; cdr3_nt: TGTGCCAGCAGCTTAGCGGACAGGGGTCAACACGAGCAGTACTTC; cdr3_length: 15; clone_size: many; d_call: TRBD1; v_call: TRBV13; j_call: TRBJ2-7
cdr3_aa: CASSEGDNTEAFF; cdr3_nt: TGTGCCAGCAGTGAGGGGGATAACACTGAAGCTTTCTTT; cdr3_length: 13; clone_size: .; d_call: .; v_call: TRBV11-1; j_call: TRBJ1-1
cdr3_aa: CASSQVIPDEQFF; cdr3_nt: TGTGCCAGCAGCCAAGTGATACCGGATGAGCAGTTCTTC; cdr3_length: 13; clone_size: .; d_call: .; v_call: TRBV4-2; j_call: TRBJ2-1
cdr3_aa: CSVIRELSYEQYF; cdr3_nt: TGCAGCGTGATCCGGGAGCTCTCCTACGAGCAGTACTTC; cdr3_length: 13; clone_size: .; d_call: .; v_call: TRBV29-1; j_call: TRBJ2-7
cdr3_aa: CSAREPGSHHEQYF; cdr3_nt: TGCAGTGCTAGGGAACCGGGGAGCCACCACGAGCAGTACTTC; cdr3_length: 14; clone_size: few; d_call: .; v_call: TRBV20-1; j_call: TRBJ2-7
cdr3_aa: CASSYTGTGGGSEAFF; cdr3_nt: TGTGCCAGCAGTTACACCGGGACAGGGGGGGGGAGTGAAGCTTTCTTT; cdr3_length: 16; clone_size: .; d_call: TRBD1; v_call: TRBV6-5; j_call: TRBJ1-1
cdr3_aa: CASILGRQGANEKLSF; cdr3_nt: TGTGCCAGCATCTTAGGGAGACAGGGGGCAAATGAAAAACTGTCTTTT; cdr3_length: 16; clone_size: .; d_call: TRBD1; v_call: TRBV27; j_call: TRBJ1-4
cdr3_aa: CSARWEGRGNEQFF; cdr3_nt: TGCAGTGCTAGGTGGGAGGGCCGAGGGAATGAGCAGTTCTTC; cdr3_length: 14; clone_size: few; d_call: TRBD2; v_call: TRBV20-1; j_call: TRBJ2-1